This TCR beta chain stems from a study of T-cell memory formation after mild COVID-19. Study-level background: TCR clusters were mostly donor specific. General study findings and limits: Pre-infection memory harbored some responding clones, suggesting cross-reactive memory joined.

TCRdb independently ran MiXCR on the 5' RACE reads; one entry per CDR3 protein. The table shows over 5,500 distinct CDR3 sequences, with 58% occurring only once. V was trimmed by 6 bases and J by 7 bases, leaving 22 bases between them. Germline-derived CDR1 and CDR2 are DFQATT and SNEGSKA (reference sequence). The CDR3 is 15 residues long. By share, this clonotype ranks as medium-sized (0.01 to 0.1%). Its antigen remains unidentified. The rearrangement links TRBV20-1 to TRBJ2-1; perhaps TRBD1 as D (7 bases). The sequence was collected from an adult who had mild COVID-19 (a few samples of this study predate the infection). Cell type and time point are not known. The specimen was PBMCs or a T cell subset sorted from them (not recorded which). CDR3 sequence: CSADGGTANWNEQFF. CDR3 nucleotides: TGCAGTGCCGACGGAGGGACAGCAAACTGGAATGAGCAGTTCTTC.